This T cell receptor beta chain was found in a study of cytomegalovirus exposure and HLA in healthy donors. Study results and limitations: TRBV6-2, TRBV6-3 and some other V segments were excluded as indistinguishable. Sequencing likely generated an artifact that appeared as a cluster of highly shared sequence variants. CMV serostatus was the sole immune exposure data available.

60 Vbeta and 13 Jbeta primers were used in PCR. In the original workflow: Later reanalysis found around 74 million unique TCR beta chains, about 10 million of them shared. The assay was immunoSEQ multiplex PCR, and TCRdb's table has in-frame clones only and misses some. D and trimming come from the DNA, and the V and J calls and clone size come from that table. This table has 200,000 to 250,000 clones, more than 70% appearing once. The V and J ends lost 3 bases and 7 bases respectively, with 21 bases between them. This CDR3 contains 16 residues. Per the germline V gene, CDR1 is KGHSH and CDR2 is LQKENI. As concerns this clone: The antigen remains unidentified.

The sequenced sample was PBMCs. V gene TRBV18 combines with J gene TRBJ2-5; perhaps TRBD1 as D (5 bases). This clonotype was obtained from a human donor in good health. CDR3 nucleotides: TGTGCCAGCTCACCCCCGATGGGGCCTCTGCGAGTGACCCAGTACTTC. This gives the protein CASSPPMGPLRVTQYF.